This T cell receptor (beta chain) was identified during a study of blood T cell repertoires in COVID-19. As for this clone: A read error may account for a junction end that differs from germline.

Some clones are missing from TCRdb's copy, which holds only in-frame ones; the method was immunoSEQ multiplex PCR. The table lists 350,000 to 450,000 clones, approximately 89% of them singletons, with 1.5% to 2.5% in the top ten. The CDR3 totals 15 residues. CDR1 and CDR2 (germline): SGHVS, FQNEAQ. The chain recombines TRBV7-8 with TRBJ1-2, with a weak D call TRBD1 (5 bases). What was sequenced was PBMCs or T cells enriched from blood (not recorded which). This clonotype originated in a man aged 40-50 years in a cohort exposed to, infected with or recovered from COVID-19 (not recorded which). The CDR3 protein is CASSLAQAPNYGYTF. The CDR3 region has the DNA TGTGCCAGCAGCCTAGCACAGGCTCCTAACTATGGCTACACCTTC.